This TCR beta chain was identified during a study of cytomegalovirus exposure and HLA in healthy donors. Study results and limitations: Near-uniform donor sequencing depth was presumed by presence/absence analyses. Rates of TCR association differed by HLA locus in a later analysis, with DRB1 highest and HLA-C lowest.

The CDR3 has 15 residues. Trimming at V came to 7 bases and at J to 4 bases, leaving 11 bases not matched to a gene. Germline CDR1 is MNHEY and CDR2 is SMNVEV (reference sequence). The study ran its PCR with 60 Vbeta and 13 Jbeta primers. Generated by immunoSEQ multiplex PCR, the TCRdb table keeps only in-frame clones and is missing some. The sample has 160,000 or so clones, around 81% seen once; the top ten hold 4.5% to 6%. Points on this clone: Its target is not known.

The source material was PBMCs. The chain joins TRBV27 to TRBJ2-3; 7 bases map to TRBD1. The receptor comes from a man in his forties in good health and CMV-seronegative. CDR3 nucleotides: TGTGCCAGCAACCCAGGGACAGTTCGCGCAGATACGCAGTATTTT. It yields the protein CASNPGTVRADTQYF.